This T cell receptor beta chain was found in a study of T cells in Graves' hyperthyroidism and ophthalmopathy. Whole-study findings and limits: Onset of ophthalmopathy came a median approximately 6 months after the model predicted it. In the analysis, a 13 V-J model separated ophthalmopathy from stable hyperthyroidism.

Concerning this clonotype: Its antigen is still unknown.

RNA transcripts yielded amplified TCR beta CDR3 regions. Using the HTBI primer set, a first-round RT-PCR was run on the TCR CDR3. TCRdb analysed the multiplex PCR reads with MiXCR anew, one entry per CDR3 protein. The table records over 250,000 distinct CDR3 sequences, about an eighth of them present only once. Sequenced: blood. The sequence came from a woman in her thirties or forties with Graves' ophthalmopathy.

CDR3 bases: TGTGCCAGCAGCCAAATGAGGGGGGCGTATCAGCCCCAGCATTTT. Encoded protein: CASSQMRGAYQPQHF. V is TRBV12-3 or TRBV12-4 and J is TRBJ1-5; D might be TRBD1 (6 bases). The V end was cut by 6 bases, the J end by 5 bases, with 17 bases between. This CDR3 is 15 amino acids long.